This TCR beta chain was identified during a study of blood T cell repertoires in COVID-19. Measured with immunoSEQ multiplex PCR; TCRdb has only the in-frame clones, and not every one. The sample yields 75,000 to 95,000 clones, approximately 74% seen once. Seattle researchers signed up patients amid active infection and tracked them longitudinally. Germline loops: CDR1 LGHNA, CDR2 YNFKEQ. V was clipped by 4 bases and J by 3 bases, with 18 bases between them. The CDR3 totals 16 residues. This clone was detected a few times. Sequenced material: peripheral blood. This TCR came from a man between 65 and 85 years old with COVID-19, enrolled during active disease. The rearrangement links TRBV4-2 to TRBJ1-2, with D maybe TRBD1 (6 bases). The CDR3 sequence is CASSPGGAGADYGYTF. The CDR3 DNA is TGTGCCAGCAGCCCCGGGGGGGCAGGGGCCGACTATGGCTACACCTTC.